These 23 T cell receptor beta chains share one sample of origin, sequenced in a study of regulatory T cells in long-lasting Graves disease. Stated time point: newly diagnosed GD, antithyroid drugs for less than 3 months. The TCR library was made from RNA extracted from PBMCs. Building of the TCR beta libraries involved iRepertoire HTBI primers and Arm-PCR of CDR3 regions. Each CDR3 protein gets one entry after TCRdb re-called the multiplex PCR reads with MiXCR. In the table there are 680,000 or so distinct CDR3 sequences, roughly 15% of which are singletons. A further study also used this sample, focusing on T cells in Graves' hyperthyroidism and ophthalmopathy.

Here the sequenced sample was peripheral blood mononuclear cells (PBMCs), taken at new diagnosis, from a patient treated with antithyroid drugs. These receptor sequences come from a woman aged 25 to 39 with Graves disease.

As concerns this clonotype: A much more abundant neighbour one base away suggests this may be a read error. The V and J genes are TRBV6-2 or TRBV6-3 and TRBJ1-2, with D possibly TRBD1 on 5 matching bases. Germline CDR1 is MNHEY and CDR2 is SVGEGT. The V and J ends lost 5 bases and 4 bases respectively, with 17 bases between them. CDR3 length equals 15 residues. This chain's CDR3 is CASSEGESRIYGYTF. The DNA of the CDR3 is TGTGCCAGCAGTGAAGGGGAATCTCGAATCTATGGCTACACCTTC.

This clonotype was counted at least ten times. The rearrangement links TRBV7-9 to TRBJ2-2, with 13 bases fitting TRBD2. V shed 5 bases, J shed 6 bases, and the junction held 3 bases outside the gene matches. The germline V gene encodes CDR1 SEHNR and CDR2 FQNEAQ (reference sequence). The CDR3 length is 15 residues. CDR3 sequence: CASSRLAGGPGELFF. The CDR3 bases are TGTGCCAGCAGCCGACTAGCGGGAGGACCCGGGGAGCTGTTTTTT.

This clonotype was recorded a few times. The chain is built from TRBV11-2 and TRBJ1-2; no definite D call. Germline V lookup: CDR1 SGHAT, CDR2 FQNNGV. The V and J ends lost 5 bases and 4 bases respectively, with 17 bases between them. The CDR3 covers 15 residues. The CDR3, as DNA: TGTGCCAGCAGCCCGACCCTCCTCCATTCCTATGGCTACACCTTC. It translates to CASSPTLLHSYGYTF.

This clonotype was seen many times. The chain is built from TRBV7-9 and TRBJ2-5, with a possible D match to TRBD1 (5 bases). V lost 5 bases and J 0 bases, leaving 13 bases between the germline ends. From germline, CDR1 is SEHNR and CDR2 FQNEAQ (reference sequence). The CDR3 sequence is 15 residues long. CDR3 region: CASSKPQAYQETQYF. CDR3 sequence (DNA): TGTGCCAGCAGCAAGCCACAGGCGTACCAAGAGACCCAGTACTTC.

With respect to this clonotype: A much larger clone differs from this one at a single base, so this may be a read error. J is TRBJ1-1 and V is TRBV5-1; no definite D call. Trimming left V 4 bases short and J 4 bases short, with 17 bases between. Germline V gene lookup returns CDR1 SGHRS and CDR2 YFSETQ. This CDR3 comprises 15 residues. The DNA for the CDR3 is TGCGCCAGCAGCCCCACGGGCCGCGGGCGCACTGAAGCTTTCTTT. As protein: CASSPTGRGRTEAFF.

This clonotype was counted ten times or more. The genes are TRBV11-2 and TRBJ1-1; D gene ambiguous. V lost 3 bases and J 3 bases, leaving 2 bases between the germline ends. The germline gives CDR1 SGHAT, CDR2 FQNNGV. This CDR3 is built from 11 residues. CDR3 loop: CASSFYTEAFF. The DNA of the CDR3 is TGTGCCAGCAGCTTTTACACTGAAGCTTTCTTT. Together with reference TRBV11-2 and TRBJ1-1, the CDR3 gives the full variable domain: EAGVAQSPRYKIIEKRQSVAFWCNPISGHATLYWYQQILGQGPKLLIQFQNNGVVDDSQLPKDRFSAERLKGVDSTLKIQPAKLEDSAVYLCASSFYTEAFFGQGTRLTVV.

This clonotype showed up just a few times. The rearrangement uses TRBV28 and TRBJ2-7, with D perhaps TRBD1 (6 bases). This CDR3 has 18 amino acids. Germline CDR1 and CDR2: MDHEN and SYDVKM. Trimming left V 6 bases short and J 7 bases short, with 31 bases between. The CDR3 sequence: CASSFRNFRGPLRTEQYF. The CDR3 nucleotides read TGTGCCAGCAGCTTTCGAAATTTCAGGGGTCCGCTTAGGACGGAGCAGTACTTC.

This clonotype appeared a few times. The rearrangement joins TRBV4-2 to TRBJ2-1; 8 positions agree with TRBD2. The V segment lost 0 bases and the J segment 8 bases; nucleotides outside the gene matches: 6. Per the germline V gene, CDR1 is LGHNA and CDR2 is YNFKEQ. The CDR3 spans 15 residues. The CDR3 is CASSQEGLVIYEQFF. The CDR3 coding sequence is TGTGCCAGCAGCCAAGAGGGACTAGTCATCTATGAGCAGTTCTTC.

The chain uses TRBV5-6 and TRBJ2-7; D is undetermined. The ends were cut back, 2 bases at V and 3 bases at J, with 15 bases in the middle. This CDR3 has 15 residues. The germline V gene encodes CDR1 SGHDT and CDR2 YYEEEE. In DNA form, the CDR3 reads TGTGCCAGCAGCTTTCGGTCCCAGGTCTACTACGAGCAGTACTTC. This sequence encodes CASSFRSQVYYEQYF.

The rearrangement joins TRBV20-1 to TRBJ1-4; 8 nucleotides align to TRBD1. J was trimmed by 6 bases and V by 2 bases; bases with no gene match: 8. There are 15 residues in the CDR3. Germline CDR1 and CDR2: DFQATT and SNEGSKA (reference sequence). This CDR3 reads CSARIEGQAYEKLFF. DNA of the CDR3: TGCAGTGCTAGAATAGAGGGACAGGCCTATGAAAAACTGTTTTTT.

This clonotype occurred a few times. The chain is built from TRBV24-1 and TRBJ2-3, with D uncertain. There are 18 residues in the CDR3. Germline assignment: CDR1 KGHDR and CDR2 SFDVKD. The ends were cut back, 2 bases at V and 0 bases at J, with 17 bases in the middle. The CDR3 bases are TGTGCCACCAGTGATTGGAAGGGAACTGGGTTAAGCACAGATACGCAGTATTTT. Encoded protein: CATSDWKGTGLSTDTQYF.

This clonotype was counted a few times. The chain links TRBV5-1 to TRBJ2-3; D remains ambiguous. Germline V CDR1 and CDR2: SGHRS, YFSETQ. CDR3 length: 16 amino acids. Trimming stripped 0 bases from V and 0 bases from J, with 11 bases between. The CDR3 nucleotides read TGCGCCAGCAGCTTGGGGGGTCCCCCTAGCACAGATACGCAGTATTTT. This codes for CASSLGGPPSTDTQYF.

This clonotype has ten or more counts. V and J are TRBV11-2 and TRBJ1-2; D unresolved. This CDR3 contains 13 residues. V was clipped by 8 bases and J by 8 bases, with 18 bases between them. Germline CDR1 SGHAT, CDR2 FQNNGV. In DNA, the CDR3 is TGTGCCAGCTCTGCCAATGTGGGGTACGGCTACACCTTC. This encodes CASSANVGYGYTF. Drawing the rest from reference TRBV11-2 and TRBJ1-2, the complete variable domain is EAGVAQSPRYKIIEKRQSVAFWCNPISGHATLYWYQQILGQGPKLLIQFQNNGVVDDSQLPKDRFSAERLKGVDSTLKIQPAKLEDSAVYLCASSANVGYGYTFGSGTRLTVV.

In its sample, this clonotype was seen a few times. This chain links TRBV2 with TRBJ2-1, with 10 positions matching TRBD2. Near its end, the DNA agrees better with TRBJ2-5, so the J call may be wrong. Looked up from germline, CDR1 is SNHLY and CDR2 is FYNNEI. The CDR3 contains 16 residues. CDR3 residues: CASSLGPAGGQETQYF. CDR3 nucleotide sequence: TGTGCCAGCAGCTTAGGGCCAGCGGGAGGGCAAGAGACCCAGTACTTC.

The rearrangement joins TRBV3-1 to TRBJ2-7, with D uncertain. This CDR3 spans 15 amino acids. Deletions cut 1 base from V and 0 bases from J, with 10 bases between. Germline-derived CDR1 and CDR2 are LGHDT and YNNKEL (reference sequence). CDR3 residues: CASSQGVAVSYEQYF. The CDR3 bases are TGTGCCAGCAGCCAAGGTGTGGCGGTCTCCTACGAGCAGTACTTC.

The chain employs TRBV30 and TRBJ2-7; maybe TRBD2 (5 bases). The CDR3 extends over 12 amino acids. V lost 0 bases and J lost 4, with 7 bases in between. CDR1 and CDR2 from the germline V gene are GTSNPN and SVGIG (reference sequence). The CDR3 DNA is TGTGCCTGGAGTGTACGGGGATACGAGCAGTACTTC. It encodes CAWSVRGYEQYF.

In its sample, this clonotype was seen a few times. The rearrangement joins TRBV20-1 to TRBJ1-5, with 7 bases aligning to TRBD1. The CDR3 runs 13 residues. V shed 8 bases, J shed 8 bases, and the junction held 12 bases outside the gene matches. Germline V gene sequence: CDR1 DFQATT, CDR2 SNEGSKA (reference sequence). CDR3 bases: TGCAGTTCCCACAGGGGAATAGACGAGCCCCAGCATTTT. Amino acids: CSSHRGIDEPQHF.

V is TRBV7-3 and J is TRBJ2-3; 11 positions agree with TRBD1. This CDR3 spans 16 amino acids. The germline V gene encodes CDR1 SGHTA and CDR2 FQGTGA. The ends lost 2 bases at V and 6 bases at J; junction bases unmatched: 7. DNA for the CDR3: TGTGCCAGCAGCTTAGGACAGGGGGCTTTTATGGATACGCAGTATTTT. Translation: CASSLGQGAFMDTQYF.

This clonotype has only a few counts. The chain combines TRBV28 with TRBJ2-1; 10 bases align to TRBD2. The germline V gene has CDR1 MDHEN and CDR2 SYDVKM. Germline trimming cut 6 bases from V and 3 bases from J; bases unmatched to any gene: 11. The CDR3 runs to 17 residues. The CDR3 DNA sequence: TGTGCCAGCAGCCCCGTTCACGGACTAGCGGACTACAATGAGCAGTTCTTC. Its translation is CASSPVHGLADYNEQFF.

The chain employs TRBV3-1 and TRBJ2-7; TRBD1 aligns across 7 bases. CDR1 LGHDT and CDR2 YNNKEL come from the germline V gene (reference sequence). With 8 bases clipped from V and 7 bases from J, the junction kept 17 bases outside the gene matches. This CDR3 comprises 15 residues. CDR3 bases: TGTGCCAGCTCACCAGGGGGTGCACTAACGCGGGAGCAGTACTTC. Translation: CASSPGGALTREQYF.

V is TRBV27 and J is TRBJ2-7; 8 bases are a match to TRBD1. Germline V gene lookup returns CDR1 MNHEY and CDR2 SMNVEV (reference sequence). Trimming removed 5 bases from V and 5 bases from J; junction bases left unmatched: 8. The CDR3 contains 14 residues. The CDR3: CASSPGDRIHEQYF. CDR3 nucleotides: TGTGCCAGCAGTCCTGGGGACAGGATACACGAGCAGTACTTC.

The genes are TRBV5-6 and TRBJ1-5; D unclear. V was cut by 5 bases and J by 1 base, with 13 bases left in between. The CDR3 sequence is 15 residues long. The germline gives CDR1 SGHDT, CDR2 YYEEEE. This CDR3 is CASSLTALSNQPQHF. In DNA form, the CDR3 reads TGTGCCAGCAGTTTGACGGCACTGAGCAATCAGCCCCAGCATTTT.

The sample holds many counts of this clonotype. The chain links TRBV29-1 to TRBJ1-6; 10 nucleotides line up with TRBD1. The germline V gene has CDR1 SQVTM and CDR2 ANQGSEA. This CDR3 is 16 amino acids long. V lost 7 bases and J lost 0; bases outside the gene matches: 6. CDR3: CSEKDRGCSYNSPLHF. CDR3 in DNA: TGCAGCGAAAAGGACAGGGGGTGCTCCTATAATTCACCCCTCCACTTT. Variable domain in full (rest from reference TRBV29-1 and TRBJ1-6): SAVISQKPSRDICQRGTSLTIQCQVDSQVTMMFWYRQQPGQSLTLIATANQGSEATYESGFVIDKFPISRPNLTFSTLTVSNMSPEDSSIYLCSEKDRGCSYNSPLHFGNGTRLTVT.